This T cell receptor (beta chain) was sequenced for a study of T cells in Graves' hyperthyroidism and ophthalmopathy. Template material for amplifying TCR beta CDR3 regions consisted of RNA transcripts. HTBI primers were used for first-round RT-PCR of the TCR CDR3. TCRdb re-analysed the multiplex PCR reads in MiXCR, keeping a single row per CDR3 protein. The table lists under 400,000 distinct CDR3 sequences, around 14% of them singletons, with 11% in the top ten. V trimming: 9 bases; J trimming: 0 bases; junction bases outside the gene matches: 10. CDR3 size: 15 residues. CDR1 and CDR2 from the germline V gene are MNHEY and SMNVEV (reference sequence). Patients counted as stable if ophthalmopathy did not develop within 18 months. Any patient presenting with uncontrolled infection, other autoimmune disease, pregnancy or lactation was left out.

The chain couples TRBV27 to TRBJ1-1, with 7 bases that match TRBD1. Input material: blood. The receptor was isolated from a woman aged 55-69 years with Graves' hyperthyroidism. The CDR3 bases are TGTGCCAGGGTCCAGACAGGGTTCCTGAACACTGAAGCTTTCTTT. Its protein is CARVQTGFLNTEAFF.